This is a list of T cell receptor beta chains from one sample in a study of CD8 T cells in ankylosing spondylitis. TCRdb called the 5' RACE reads again in MiXCR, with one record for every CDR3 protein. The sample consists of more than 500,000 distinct CDR3 sequences, approximately 5% of them appearing once. The specimen was blood, either unsorted or a sorted T cell fraction (not recorded which). The receptor source for this set is a male donor with ankylosing spondylitis. The CDR3 runs from the conserved cysteine through the conserved F or W. A D gene is named only where the DNA matches it firmly. For some rows the clone size is stated as once, few or many, or as a class when expanded; others skip it.

D gene,J gene,clone size,V gene,CDR3 protein,CDR3 DNA
TRBD2,TRBJ2-1,many,TRBV7-8,CASSLATSGRGNEQFF,TGTGCCAGCAGCTTAGCCACTAGCGGGAGGGGAAATGAGCAGTTCTTC
-,TRBJ2-7,few,TRBV28,CASSLIQAQGEQYF,TGTGCCAGCAGTTTGATACAGGCCCAGGGCGAGCAGTACTTC
-,TRBJ1-1,many,TRBV4-2,CASSQDAGTEAFF,TGTGCCAGCAGCCAAGATGCGGGCACTGAAGCTTTCTTT
-,TRBJ1-5,-,TRBV7-9,CASSLEPPGYSNQPQHF,TGTGCCAGCAGCTTAGAACCGCCGGGATACAGCAATCAGCCCCAGCATTTT
TRBD2,TRBJ2-1,many,TRBV29-1,CSGTFVGLNNEQFF,TGCAGCGGGACCTTTGTGGGACTAAACAATGAGCAGTTCTTC
-,TRBJ2-1,many,TRBV4-3,CASSHGYLGDYNEQFF,TGCGCCAGCAGCCATGGGTACCTAGGGGACTACAATGAGCAGTTCTTC
-,TRBJ2-5,many,TRBV12-3/TRBV12-4,CASSPSLGIGTQYF,TGTGCCAGCAGTCCCTCTCTCGGGATCGGGACCCAGTACTTC
-,TRBJ1-2,many,TRBV7-3,CASSLTGGYGYTF,TGTGCCAGCAGCTTAACAGGGGGCTATGGCTACACCTTC
-,TRBJ2-7,-,TRBV7-2,CASSPEPRGPMYF,TGTGCCAGCAGCCCCGAGCCGAGGGGCCCAATGTACTTC
-,TRBJ2-1,many,TRBV28,CASSSTALWGNEQFF,TGTGCCAGCAGTTCCACGGCGCTCTGGGGGAATGAGCAGTTCTTC
TRBD2,TRBJ2-1,many,TRBV4-3,CASSQRLAGYNEQFF,TGCGCCAGCAGCCAAAGACTAGCGGGCTACAATGAGCAGTTCTTC
-,TRBJ2-1,many,TRBV5-1,CASSLIQGPYNEQFF,TGCGCCAGCAGCTTGATACAGGGCCCCTACAATGAGCAGTTCTTC
-,TRBJ1-5,many,TRBV29-1,CSVRLEGGGPQHF,TGCAGCGTGCGCCTTGAGGGGGGGGGGCCCCAGCATTTT
-,TRBJ2-3,many,TRBV12-3/TRBV12-4,CASSLVGPADTQYF,TGTGCCAGCAGTTTAGTGGGGCCCGCAGATACGCAGTATTTT
-,TRBJ2-1,many,TRBV4-3,CASSQFDSGNEQFF,TGCGCCAGCAGCCAGTTTGACTCGGGCAATGAGCAGTTCTTC
TRBD2,TRBJ2-7,many,TRBV5-1,CASSLEVAGDGSYEQYF,TGCGCCAGCAGCTTGGAGGTGGCGGGAGACGGGTCCTACGAGCAGTACTTC
-,TRBJ2-1,-,TRBV12-3/TRBV12-4,CATSDWTYNEQFF,TGTGCCACTTCGGATTGGACTTACAATGAGCAGTTCTTC
TRBD2,TRBJ2-3,many,TRBV6-5,CASSYGREVTDTQYF,TGTGCCAGCAGTTACGGCCGGGAGGTGACAGATACGCAGTATTTT
TRBD2,TRBJ2-3,many,TRBV4-3,CASAWTSGTTDTQYF,TGCGCCAGCGCCTGGACTAGCGGGACAACAGATACGCAGTATTTT
-,TRBJ2-2,few,TRBV11-2,CASSLAAENTGELFF,TGTGCCAGCAGCTTAGCGGCTGAGAACACCGGGGAGCTGTTTTTT
-,TRBJ1-2,many,TRBV20-1,CSARDVSVNYGYTF,TGCAGTGCTAGAGACGTCAGCGTCAACTATGGCTACACCTTC
TRBD1,TRBJ2-7,medium-sized,TRBV13,CASSGRQGNSYEQYF,TGTGCCAGCAGCGGTCGACAGGGTAACAGCTACGAGCAGTACTTC
TRBD2,TRBJ2-2,many,TRBV28,CASSSPLAGVAGELFF,TGTGCCAGCAGTTCCCCCCTAGCGGGAGTGGCCGGGGAGCTGTTTTTT
TRBD1,TRBJ1-2,many,TRBV5-1,CASSRTGNHGYTF,TGCGCCAGCAGCCGGACAGGGAACCATGGCTACACCTTC
TRBD1,TRBJ1-2,many,TRBV7-8,CASRKERTGAGYTF,TGTGCCAGCAGAAAAGAAAGGACAGGGGCTGGCTACACCTTC
TRBD2,TRBJ2-1,few,TRBV11-2,CATQRGISYNEQFF,TGTGCCACCCAGCGGGGGATATCCTACAATGAGCAGTTCTTC
-,TRBJ2-2,-,TRBV7-2,CASSPRPTGELFF,TGTGCCAGCAGCCCAAGGCCCACCGGGGAGCTGTTTTTT
TRBD1,TRBJ1-5,-,TRBV4-1,CASSQPQGDQPQHF,TGCGCCAGCAGCCAACCACAGGGGGATCAGCCCCAGCATTTT
-,TRBJ2-3,-,TRBV2,CASSRGLDTQYF,TGTGCCAGCAGTCGGGGACTGGATACGCAGTATTTT
-,TRBJ1-1,many,TRBV7-9,CASSRMGRTVAFF,TGTGCCAGCAGCCGGATGGGGCGTACTGTGGCTTTCTTT
-,TRBJ1-4,many,TRBV29-1,CSAGGGFEKLFF,TGCAGCGCCGGAGGGGGATTTGAAAAACTGTTTTTT
-,TRBJ1-2,few,TRBV3-1,CASSQAAGAVGYTF,TGTGCCAGCAGCCAAGCGGCAGGGGCGGTCGGCTACACCTTC
TRBD1,TRBJ1-5,many,TRBV12-3/TRBV12-4,CASSLVLDRNQPQHF,TGTGCCAGCAGTTTAGTGTTGGACAGGAATCAGCCCCAGCATTTT
TRBD2,TRBJ2-5,many,TRBV29-1,CSVAGLAGEYQETQYF,TGCAGCGTCGCGGGACTAGCGGGAGAGTACCAAGAGACCCAGTACTTC
-,TRBJ2-5,many,TRBV7-2,CASSLAVQETQYF,TGTGCCAGCAGCTTAGCAGTCCAAGAGACCCAGTACTTC
TRBD1,TRBJ1-2,many,TRBV20-1,CSAMGTGDGYTF,TGCAGTGCTATGGGGACAGGGGATGGCTACACCTTC
-,TRBJ2-7,many,TRBV12-3/TRBV12-4,CASSPAYYEQYF,TGTGCCAGCAGTCCTGCATACTACGAGCAGTACTTC
-,TRBJ1-1,many,TRBV15,CATSERNTEAFF,TGTGCCACCAGCGAGAGGAACACTGAAGCTTTCTTT
-,TRBJ2-1,-,TRBV24-1,CATSGAGGYNEQFF,TGTGCCACCAGTGGGGCAGGGGGGTACAATGAGCAGTTCTTC
-,TRBJ2-1,many,TRBV7-2,CASSLLGISYNEQFF,TGTGCCAGCAGCTTATTGGGGATCTCCTACAATGAGCAGTTCTTC
-,TRBJ1-5,few,TRBV7-9,CASSIGASSNQPQHF,TGTGCCAGCAGCATTGGGGCTTCGAGCAATCAGCCCCAGCATTTT
-,TRBJ1-2,many,TRBV7-2,CASSLEARGYGYTF,TGTGCCAGCAGCTTAGAAGCTCGGGGCTATGGCTACACCTTC
TRBD1,TRBJ1-2,many,TRBV29-1,CSVGKGTGGGYGYTF,TGCAGCGTTGGAAAAGGGACAGGGGGCGGGTATGGCTACACCTTC